Described below is a single TCR beta chain sequence and its context. This CDR3 is built from 16 residues. Losses at the gene ends were 5 bases for V and 4 bases for J; bases not matched to a gene: 9. CDR1 SEHNR and CDR2 FQNEAQ come from the germline V gene (reference sequence). The data were taken from a study of blood T cell repertoires in COVID-19. Assay: immunoSEQ multiplex PCR; the TCRdb copy retains only in-frame clones and omits some. The sample includes 85,000 to 120,000 clones, about 85% seen only once; the top ten take approximately 2%. Sequences were obtained from peripheral blood. V and J are TRBV7-9 and TRBJ1-2, with 11 bases identical to TRBD1. The TCR originated in a man aged 45 to 65 with active COVID-19. The CDR3 loop is CASSLGQGASSYGYTF. The DNA of the CDR3 is TGTGCCAGCAGCCTAGGACAGGGGGCAAGTAGCTATGGCTACACCTTC.